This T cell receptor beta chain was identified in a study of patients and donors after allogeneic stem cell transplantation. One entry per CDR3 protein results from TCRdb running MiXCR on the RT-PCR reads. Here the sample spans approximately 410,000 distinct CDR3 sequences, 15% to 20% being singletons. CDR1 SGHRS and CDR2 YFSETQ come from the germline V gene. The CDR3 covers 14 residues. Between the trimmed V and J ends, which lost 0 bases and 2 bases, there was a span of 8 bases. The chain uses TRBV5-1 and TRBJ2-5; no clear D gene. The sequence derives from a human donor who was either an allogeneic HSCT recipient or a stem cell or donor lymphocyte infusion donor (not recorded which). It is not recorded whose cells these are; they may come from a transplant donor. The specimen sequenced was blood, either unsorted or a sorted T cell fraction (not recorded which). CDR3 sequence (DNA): TGCGCCAGCAGCTTGGCTGGCGAGCAAGAGACCCAGTACTTC. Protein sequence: CASSLAGEQETQYF. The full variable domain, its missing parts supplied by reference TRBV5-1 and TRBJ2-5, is KAGVTQTPRYLIKTRGQQVTLSCSPISGHRSVSWYQQTPGQGLQFLFEYFSETQRNKGNFPGRFSGRQFSNSRSEMNVSTLELGDSALYLCASSLAGEQETQYFGPGTRLLVL.